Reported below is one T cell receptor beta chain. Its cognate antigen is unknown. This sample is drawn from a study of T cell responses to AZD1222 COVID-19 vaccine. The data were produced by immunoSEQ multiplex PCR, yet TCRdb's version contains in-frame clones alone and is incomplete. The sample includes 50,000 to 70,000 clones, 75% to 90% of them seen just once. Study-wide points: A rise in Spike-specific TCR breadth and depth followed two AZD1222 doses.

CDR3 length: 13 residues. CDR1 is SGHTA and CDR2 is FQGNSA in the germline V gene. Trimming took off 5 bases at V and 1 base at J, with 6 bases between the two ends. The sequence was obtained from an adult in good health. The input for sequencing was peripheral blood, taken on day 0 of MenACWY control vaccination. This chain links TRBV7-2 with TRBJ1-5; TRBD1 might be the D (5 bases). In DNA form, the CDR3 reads TGTGCCAGCAGCCGGGACAGCAATCAGCCCCAGCATTTT. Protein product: CASSRDSNQPQHF.